One TCR beta chain is described in this entry. Its antigen is unidentified. V was clipped by 5 bases and J by 4 bases, with 10 bases between them. Germline CDR1 and CDR2: ENHRY and SYGVKD. This CDR3 spans 13 amino acids. The data derive from a study of cytomegalovirus exposure and HLA in healthy donors. Whole-study context: Among over 350 genotyped donors, around 80% fell in the Caucasian-associated ancestry cluster. Study conclusions and caveats: A prior analysis recorded that most TCR beta V segments were productive about 87% or about 30% of the time.

Primers included in the PCR were 60 Vbeta and 13 Jbeta primers. The data were produced by immunoSEQ multiplex PCR, yet TCRdb's version contains in-frame clones alone and is incomplete. The table records 120,000 or so clones, about four fifths of them present only once. The sequencing input was PBMCs. The origin of this receptor is a woman between 45 and 65 years old in good health and CMV-seropositive. The chain uses TRBV10-3 and TRBJ2-3; D possibly corresponds to TRBD2 (6 bases). CDR3 DNA: TGTGCCATCAGTATGACTAGAGCAGATACGCAGTATTTT. This sequence encodes CAISMTRADTQYF.